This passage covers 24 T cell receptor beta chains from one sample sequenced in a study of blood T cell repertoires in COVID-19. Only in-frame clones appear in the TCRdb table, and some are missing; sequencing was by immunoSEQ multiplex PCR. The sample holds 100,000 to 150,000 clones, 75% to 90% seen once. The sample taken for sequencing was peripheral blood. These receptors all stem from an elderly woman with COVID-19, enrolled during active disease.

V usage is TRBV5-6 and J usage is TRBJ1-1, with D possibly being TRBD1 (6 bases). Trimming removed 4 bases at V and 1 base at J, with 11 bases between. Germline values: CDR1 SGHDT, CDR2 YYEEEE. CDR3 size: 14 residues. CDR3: CASSTRTANTEAFF. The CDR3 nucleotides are TGTGCCAGCAGCACACGGACAGCGAACACTGAAGCTTTCTTT.

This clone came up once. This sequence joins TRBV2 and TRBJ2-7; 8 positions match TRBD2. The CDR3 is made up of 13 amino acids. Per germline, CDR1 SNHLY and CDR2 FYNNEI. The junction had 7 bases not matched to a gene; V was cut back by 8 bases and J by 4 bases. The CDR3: CASGRGAWYEQYF. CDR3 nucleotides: TGTGCCAGCGGGCGGGGGGCATGGTACGAGCAGTACTTC.

The CDR3 protein is CASSQRTGENQPQHF. The CDR3 DNA reads as TGTGCCAGCAGCCAGAGGACAGGAGAAAATCAGCCCCAGCATTTT. The rearrangement uses TRBV3-1 (or the pseudogene TRBV3-2) and TRBJ1-5, with 7 positions matching TRBD1. With 3 bases clipped from V and 4 bases from J, the junction kept 6 bases outside the gene matches. The CDR3 is 15 residues long. Germline assignment: CDR1 LGHDT and CDR2 YNNKEL (reference sequence).

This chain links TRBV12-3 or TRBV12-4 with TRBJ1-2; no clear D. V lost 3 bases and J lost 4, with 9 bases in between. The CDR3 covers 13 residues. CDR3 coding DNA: TGTGCCAGCAGTTTTGCGGAGGGCTATGGCTACACCTTC. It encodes CASSFAEGYGYTF.

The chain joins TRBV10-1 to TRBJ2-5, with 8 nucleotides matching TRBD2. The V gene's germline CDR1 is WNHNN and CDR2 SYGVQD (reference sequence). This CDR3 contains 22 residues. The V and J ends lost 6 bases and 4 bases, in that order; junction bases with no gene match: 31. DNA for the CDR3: TGCGCCAGCAGCTTGGGTGGGGGCCTTATAGCGGGACAAGTGTTGGACACAGAGACCCAGTACTTC. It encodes CASSLGGGLIAGQVLDTETQYF.

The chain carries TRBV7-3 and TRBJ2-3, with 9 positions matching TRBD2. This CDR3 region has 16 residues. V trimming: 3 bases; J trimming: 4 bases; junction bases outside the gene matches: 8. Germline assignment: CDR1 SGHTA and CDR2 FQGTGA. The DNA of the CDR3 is TGTGCCAGCAGCTTGGCTGCGGGAGGGGGCCCAGATACGCAGTATTTT. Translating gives CASSLAAGGGPDTQYF.

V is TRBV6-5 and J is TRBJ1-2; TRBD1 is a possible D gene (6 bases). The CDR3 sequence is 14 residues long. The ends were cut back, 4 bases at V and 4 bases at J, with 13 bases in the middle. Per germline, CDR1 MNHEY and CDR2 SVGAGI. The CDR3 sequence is CASSSPTGAYGYTF. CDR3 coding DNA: TGTGCCAGCAGTTCCCCGACAGGCGCCTATGGCTACACCTTC.

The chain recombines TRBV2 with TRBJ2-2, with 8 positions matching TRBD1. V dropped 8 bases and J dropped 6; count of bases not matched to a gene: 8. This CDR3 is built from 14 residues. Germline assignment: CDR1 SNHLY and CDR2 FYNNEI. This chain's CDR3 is CASSGQGGSGELFF. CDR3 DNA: TGTGCCAGCTCTGGACAGGGCGGGTCCGGGGAGCTGTTTTTT.

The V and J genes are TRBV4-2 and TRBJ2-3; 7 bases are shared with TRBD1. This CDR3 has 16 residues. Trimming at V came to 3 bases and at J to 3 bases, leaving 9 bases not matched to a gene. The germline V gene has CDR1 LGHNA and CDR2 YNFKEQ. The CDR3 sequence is CASSHAGTAMTDTQYF. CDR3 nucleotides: TGTGCCAGCAGCCATGCCGGGACAGCGATGACAGATACGCAGTATTTT.

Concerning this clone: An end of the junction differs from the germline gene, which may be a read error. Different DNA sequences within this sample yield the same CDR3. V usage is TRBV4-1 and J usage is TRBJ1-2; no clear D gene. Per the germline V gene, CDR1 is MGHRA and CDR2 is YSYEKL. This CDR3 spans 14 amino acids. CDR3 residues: CASSQTGLAYGYTF. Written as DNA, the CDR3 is TGCGCCAGCAGCCAAACCGGGTTAGCCTATGGCTACACCTTT.

In nucleotides, the CDR3 is TGTGCCAGCAGCTTAGCCGGGACAGGGGGAAAAGTCAATGAGCAGTTCTTC. Translated, it gives CASSLAGTGGKVNEQFF. The chain recombines TRBV7-9 with TRBJ2-1; 11 nucleotides line up with TRBD1. CDR3 length: 17 residues. The V segment lost 0 bases and the J segment 6 bases; nucleotides outside the gene matches: 7. Germline CDR1 SEHNR, CDR2 FQNEAQ (reference sequence).

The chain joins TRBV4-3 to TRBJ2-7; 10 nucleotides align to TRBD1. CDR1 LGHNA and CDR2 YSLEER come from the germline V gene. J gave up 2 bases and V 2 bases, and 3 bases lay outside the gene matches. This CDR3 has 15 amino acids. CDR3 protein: CASSQFGTGAYEQYF. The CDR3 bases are TGCGCCAGCAGCCAATTCGGGACAGGGGCCTACGAGCAGTACTTC.

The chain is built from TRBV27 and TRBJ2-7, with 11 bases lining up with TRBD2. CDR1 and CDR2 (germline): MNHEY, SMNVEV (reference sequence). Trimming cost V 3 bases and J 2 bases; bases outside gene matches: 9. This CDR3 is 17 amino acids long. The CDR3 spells CASSLRLAGGGTYEQYF. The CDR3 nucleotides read TGTGCCAGCAGTTTGCGGCTAGCGGGAGGAGGAACCTACGAGCAGTACTTC.

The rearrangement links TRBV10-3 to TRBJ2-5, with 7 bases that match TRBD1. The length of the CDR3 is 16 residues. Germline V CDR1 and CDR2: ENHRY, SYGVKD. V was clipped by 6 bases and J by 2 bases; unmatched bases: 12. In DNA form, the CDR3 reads TGTGCCATCAGCCCTCCGGGACAGCCAAATCAAGAGACCCAGTACTTC. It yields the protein CAISPPGQPNQETQYF.

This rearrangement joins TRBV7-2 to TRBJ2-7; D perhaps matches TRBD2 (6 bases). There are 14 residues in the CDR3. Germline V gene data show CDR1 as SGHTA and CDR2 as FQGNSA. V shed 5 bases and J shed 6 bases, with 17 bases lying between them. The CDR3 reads CASSGGTVLSEQYF. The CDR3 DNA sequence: TGTGCCAGCAGCGGGGGGACGGTTCTCTCCGAGCAGTACTTC. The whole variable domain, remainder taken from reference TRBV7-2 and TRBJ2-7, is GAGVSQSPSNKVTEKGKDVELRCDPISGHTALYWYRQSLGQGLEFLIYFQGNSAPDKSGLPSDRFSAERTGGSVSTLTIQRTQQEDSAVYLCASSGGTVLSEQYFGPGTRLTVT.

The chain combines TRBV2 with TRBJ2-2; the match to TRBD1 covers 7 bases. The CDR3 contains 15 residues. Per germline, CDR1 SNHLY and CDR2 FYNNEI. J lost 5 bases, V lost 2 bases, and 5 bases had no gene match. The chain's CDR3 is CASSEMGTETGELFF. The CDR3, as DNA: TGTGCCAGCAGTGAAATGGGGACAGAAACCGGGGAGCTGTTTTTT.

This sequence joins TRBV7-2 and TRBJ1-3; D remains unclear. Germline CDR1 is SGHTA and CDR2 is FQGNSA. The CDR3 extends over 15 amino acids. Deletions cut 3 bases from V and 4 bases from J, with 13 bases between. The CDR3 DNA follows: TGTGCCAGCAGCTTTTCAATGGCCACGGGAAACACCATATATTTT. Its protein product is CASSFSMATGNTIYF.

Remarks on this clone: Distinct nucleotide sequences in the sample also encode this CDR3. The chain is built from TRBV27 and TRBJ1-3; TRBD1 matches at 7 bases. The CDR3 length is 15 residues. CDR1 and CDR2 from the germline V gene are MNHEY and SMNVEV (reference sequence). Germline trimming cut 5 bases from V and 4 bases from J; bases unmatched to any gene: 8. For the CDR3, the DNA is TGTGCCAGCAGTCCTCGACAGGGATCCGGAAACACCATATATTTT. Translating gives CASSPRQGSGNTIYF.

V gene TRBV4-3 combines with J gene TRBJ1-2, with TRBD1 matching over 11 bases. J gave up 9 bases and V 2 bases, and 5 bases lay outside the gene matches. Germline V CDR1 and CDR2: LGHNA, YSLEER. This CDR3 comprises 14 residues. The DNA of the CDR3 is TGCGCCAGCAGCCAACTCGGACAGGGGGCCAGCTACACCTTC. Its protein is CASSQLGQGASYTF.

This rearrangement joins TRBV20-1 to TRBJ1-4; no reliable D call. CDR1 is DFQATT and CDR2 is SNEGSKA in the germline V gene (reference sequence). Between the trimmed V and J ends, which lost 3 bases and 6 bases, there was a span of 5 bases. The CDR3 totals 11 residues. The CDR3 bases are TGCAGTGCTAGGGGCTATGAAAAACTGTTTTTT. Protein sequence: CSARGYEKLFF.

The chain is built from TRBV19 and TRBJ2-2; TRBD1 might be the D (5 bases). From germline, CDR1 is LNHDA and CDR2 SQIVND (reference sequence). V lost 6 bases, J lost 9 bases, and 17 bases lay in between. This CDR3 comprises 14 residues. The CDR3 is CASRIQASGRELFF. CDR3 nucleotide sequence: TGTGCCAGTAGGATACAGGCTTCTGGCCGGGAGCTGTTTTTT.

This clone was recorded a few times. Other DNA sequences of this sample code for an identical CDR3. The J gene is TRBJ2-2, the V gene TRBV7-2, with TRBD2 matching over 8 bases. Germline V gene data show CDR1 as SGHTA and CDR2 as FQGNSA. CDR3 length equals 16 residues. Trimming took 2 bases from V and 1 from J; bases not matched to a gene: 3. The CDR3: CASSLQLAVNTGELFF. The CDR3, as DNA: TGTGCCAGCAGCTTACAACTAGCGGTGAACACCGGGGAGCTGTTTTTT.

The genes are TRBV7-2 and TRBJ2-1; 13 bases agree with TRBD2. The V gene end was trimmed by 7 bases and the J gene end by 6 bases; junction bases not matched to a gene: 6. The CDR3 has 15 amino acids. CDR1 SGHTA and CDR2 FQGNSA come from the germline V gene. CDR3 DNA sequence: TGTGCCAGCATACCACTAGCGGGAGGGCTCAATGAGCAGTTCTTC. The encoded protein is CASIPLAGGLNEQFF.

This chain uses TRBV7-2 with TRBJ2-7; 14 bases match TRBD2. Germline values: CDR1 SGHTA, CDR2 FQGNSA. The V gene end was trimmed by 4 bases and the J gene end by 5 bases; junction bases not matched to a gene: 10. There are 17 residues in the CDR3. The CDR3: CASSSGLAGGKINEQYF. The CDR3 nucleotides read TGTGCCAGCAGCTCCGGACTAGCGGGAGGCAAGATCAACGAGCAGTACTTC.